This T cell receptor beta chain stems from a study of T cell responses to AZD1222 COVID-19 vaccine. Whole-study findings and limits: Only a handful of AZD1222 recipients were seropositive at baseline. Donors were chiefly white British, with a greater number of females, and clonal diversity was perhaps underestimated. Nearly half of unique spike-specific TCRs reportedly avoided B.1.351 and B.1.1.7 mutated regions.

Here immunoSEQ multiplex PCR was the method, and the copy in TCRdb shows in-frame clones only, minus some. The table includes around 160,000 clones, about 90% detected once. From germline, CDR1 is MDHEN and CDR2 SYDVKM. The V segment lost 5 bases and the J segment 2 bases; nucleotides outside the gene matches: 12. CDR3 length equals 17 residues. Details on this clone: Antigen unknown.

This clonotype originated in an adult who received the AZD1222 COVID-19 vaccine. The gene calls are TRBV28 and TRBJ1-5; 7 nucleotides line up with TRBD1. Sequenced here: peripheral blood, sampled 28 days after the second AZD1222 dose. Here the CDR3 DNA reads TGTGCCAGCAGTACGGGACAGCCCGTATTGGGCAATCAGCCCCAGCATTTT. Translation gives CASSTGQPVLGNQPQHF. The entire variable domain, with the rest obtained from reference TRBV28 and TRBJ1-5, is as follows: DVKVTQSSRYLVKRTGEKVFLECVQDMDHENMFWYRQDPGLGLRLIYFSYDVKMKEKGDIPEGYSVSREKKERFSLILESASTNQTSMYLCASSTGQPVLGNQPQHFGDGTRLSIL.